A selection of T cell receptor beta chains follows, all from one sample in a study of regulatory T cells in long-lasting Graves disease. Each CDR3 protein is one row after TCRdb ran MiXCR on the reads. Among some 880 distinct CDR3 sequences listed, under 80% were seen once. The sequencing used peripheral blood mononuclear cells (PBMCs), collected with antithyroid drug treatment, in newly diagnosed or persistent Graves disease (not recorded which). The receptor source for this set is a middle-aged woman with Graves disease. CDR3s include the opening cysteine and the closing phenylalanine or tryptophan. A D gene is named only where the DNA matches it firmly. Some rows mark clone size as missing; the rest say once, few, many or name a class of expanded clone.

.,few,TRBV27,TRBJ2-2,TGTGCCAGCACCGGCGTAGGGTGGGAGACCGGGGAGCTGTTTTTT,CASTGVGWETGELFF
.,.,TRBV12-3/TRBV12-4,TRBJ2-1,TGTGCCAGCAGTTTACAGGGTGGTCACAATGAGCAGTTCTTC,CASSLQGGHNEQFF
.,few,TRBV7-8,TRBJ2-7,TGTGCCAGCAGCTTCTCTACAGGTAACTCCTACGAGCAGTACTTC,CASSFSTGNSYEQYF
TRBD1,.,TRBV24-1,TRBJ2-3,TGTGCCACCAGTGAACCCGGGACAGGGGGCACAGATACGCAGTATTTT,CATSEPGTGGTDTQYF
TRBD2,.,TRBV27,TRBJ2-7,TGTGCCAGCAGTTTGGTGGGGCTAGCGGGAGGAAACGAGCAGTACTTC,CASSLVGLAGGNEQYF
TRBD1,.,TRBV4-1,TRBJ2-7,TGCGCCAGCAGCCGTGGACAGGGCCTTTACGAGCAGTACTTC,CASSRGQGLYEQYF
.,.,TRBV5-6,TRBJ2-3,TGTGCCAGCAGCTTGGCAGATACGCAGTATTTT,CASSLADTQYF
TRBD2,.,TRBV19,TRBJ2-2,TGTGCCAGTAGTAACCATAGGGGAGGGACCGGGGAGCTGTTTTTT,CASSNHRGGTGELFF
.,few,TRBV10-2,TRBJ1-2,TGCGCCAGCAGTGAAGTGGGGTATGGCTACACCTTC,CASSEVGYGYTF
TRBD1,.,TRBV27,TRBJ1-2,TGTGCCAGCAGTCCGACAGGGTCGAAAGGCTACACCTTC,CASSPTGSKGYTF
.,.,TRBV21-1,TRBJ2-1,TGTGCCAGCAGCAAAAGGGGGATTAGCGGGAGGACCGATGAGCAGTTCTTC,CASSKRGISGRTDEQFF
TRBD2,.,TRBV11-2,TRBJ2-7,TGTGCCAGCCTTTCCGGACTAGGGATCTCCTACGAGCAGTACTTC,CASLSGLGISYEQYF
.,once,TRBV20-1,TRBJ2-1,TGCAGTGCTAGAGGGTGGGACTCAGATAGGAATGAGCAGTTCTTC,CSARGWDSDRNEQFF
.,.,TRBV7-9,TRBJ2-1,TGTGCCAGCAGCGGGAGGGACTTCCTCGGGGGCTTGAATGAGCAGTTCTTC,CASSGRDFLGGLNEQFF
.,once,TRBV24-1,TRBJ2-3,TGTGCCACCAGTGATTCCTTCGGGTCGCTTCGGACAGATACGCAGTATTTT,CATSDSFGSLRTDTQYF
TRBD2,.,TRBV5-1,TRBJ2-3,TGCGCCAGCAGCTTGGAGGGACTAGCGGGAGGTACAGATACGCAGTATTTT,CASSLEGLAGGTDTQYF
TRBD2,few,TRBV6-6,TRBJ2-1,TGTGCCAGCAGTTACAGGCGGGAGAGGCAATTCTTC,CASSYRRERQFF
.,.,TRBV7-6,TRBJ1-6,TGTGCCAGCAGCTTAATGGAGGGGAATTCACCCCTCCACTTT,CASSLMEGNSPLHF
.,.,TRBV12-3/TRBV12-4,TRBJ1-5,TGTGCCAGCAGTTTGGGGAATCAGCCCCAGCATTTT,CASSLGNQPQHF
.,.,TRBV12-3/TRBV12-4,TRBJ2-2,TGTGCCAGCAGTTTTACAGACAATCCCGGGGAGCTGTTTTTT,CASSFTDNPGELFF
.,once,TRBV7-2,TRBJ2-1,TGTGCCAGCAGCTTGCTTGGACTTCCCTACAATGAGCAGTTCTTC,CASSLLGLPYNEQFF
.,.,TRBV18,TRBJ2-3,TGTGCCAGCTCCCCGACTTCGGGCGATACGCAGTATTTT,CASSPTSGDTQYF
.,.,TRBV20-1,TRBJ2-5,TGCAGTGCTAGGCTGGGGGGAAAGACCCAGTACTTC,CSARLGGKTQYF
TRBD2,.,TRBV6-1,TRBJ2-2,TGTGCCAGCAGTGCAGATACTAGCGCAGGGATTGTAGGCGGGGAGCTGTTTTTT,CASSADTSAGIVGGELFF
TRBD1,.,TRBV28,TRBJ2-2,TGTGCCAGTCTCCAGGGGGCGCGGACCGGGGAGCTGTTTTTT,CASLQGARTGELFF
.,.,TRBV6-1,TRBJ1-1,TGTGCCAGCAGACTTACTCTGGACGGATACACTGAAGCTTTCTTT,CASRLTLDGYTEAFF
.,.,TRBV29-1,TRBJ2-5,TGCAGCGGTGGGGGGAAGAGCCAGTACTTC,CSGGGKSQYF
TRBD2,.,TRBV9,TRBJ2-2,TGTGCCAGCAGCGTATCGCCTAGCGGACACACCGGGGAGCTGTTTTTT,CASSVSPSGHTGELFF
.,.,TRBV7-2,TRBJ1-5,TGTGCCAGCAGCCCTGACAGGACGATCACGCCCCAGCATTTT,CASSPDRTITPQHF
TRBD1,.,TRBV4-1,TRBJ2-2,TGCGCCAGCAGCCAAACCGGGACAGGGCTGATCGGGGAGCTGTTTTTT,CASSQTGTGLIGELFF
.,.,TRBV6-1,TRBJ2-3,TGTGCCAGCAGCCCCGGGACTCCCGGGAGTTCGCAGTATTTT,CASSPGTPGSSQYF
TRBD1,.,TRBV7-8,TRBJ1-2,TGTGCCAGCAGCTTAGTGCCAAGGACAGGGGGGTACACCTTC,CASSLVPRTGGYTF
.,once,TRBV7-2,TRBJ1-2,TGTGCCAGCAGCCCCCTCGTCATCCCGGGGCAGGATGGCTACACCTTC,CASSPLVIPGQDGYTF
.,.,TRBV20-1,TRBJ2-7,TGCAGTGCGGTCGAGGGAGGGGGCTCCTACGAGCAGTACTTC,CSAVEGGGSYEQYF
TRBD1,.,TRBV18,TRBJ2-7,TGTGCCAGCAGAGAGACAGGGACCTACGAGCAGTACTTC,CASRETGTYEQYF
.,.,TRBV11-1,TRBJ2-3,TGTGCCAGCAGCGTTTTTCAGTCAACTAGCACAGATACGCAGTATTTT,CASSVFQSTSTDTQYF
TRBD1,.,TRBV30,TRBJ1-2,TGTGCCTGGAGGGGACAGGGGGCGCGCGGCTACACCTTC,CAWRGQGARGYTF
TRBD1,once,TRBV14,TRBJ1-4,TGTGCCAGCAGCCCCGGGACAGGTTATAATGAAAAACTGTTTTTT,CASSPGTGYNEKLFF
TRBD2,.,TRBV20-1,TRBJ2-3,TGCAGTGCCCAACTAGCGGCTAGCACAGATACGCAGTATTTT,CSAQLAASTDTQYF
.,.,TRBV7-9,TRBJ2-7,TGTGCCAGCAGCTTAGGTACCTACGAGCAGTACTTC,CASSLGTYEQYF
TRBD1,.,TRBV20-1,TRBJ2-3,TGCAGTGCAACCGGGACAGGCAATCCGGGAGGCACAGATACGCAGTATTTT,CSATGTGNPGGTDTQYF
TRBD1,.,TRBV11-1,TRBJ2-1,TGTGCCAGCAGCTTACGGGGACAGCCCTGGGATGAGCAGTTCTTC,CASSLRGQPWDEQFF
TRBD2,.,TRBV5-5,TRBJ2-2,TGTGCCAGCAGCTTGGCCCCAGCGGGAGTGGGGACCGGGGAGCTGTTTTTT,CASSLAPAGVGTGELFF
.,.,TRBV29-1,TRBJ2-7,TGCAGCGCCCGCGGGGTCAACTCCTACGAGCAGTACTTC,CSARGVNSYEQYF
.,.,TRBV10-2,TRBJ1-5,TGCGCCAGCAGCACAGGAGATAGCAATCAGCCCCAGCATTTT,CASSTGDSNQPQHF
.,.,TRBV3-1,TRBJ2-7,TGTGCCAGCAGCCAAGAAGAGGGCAGGGTGGCCTACGAGCAGTACTTC,CASSQEEGRVAYEQYF
.,.,TRBV28,TRBJ2-7,TGTGCCAGCAGTCTCGGGTCCCGGCTGGAGCAGTACTTC,CASSLGSRLEQYF
.,.,TRBV6-1,TRBJ1-2,TGTGCCAGCAGTACGGGGTATGGCTACACCTTC,CASSTGYGYTF
TRBD1,.,TRBV6-2/TRBV6-3,TRBJ1-1,TGTGCCAGCAGTTCTCAAGGACAGGGATTAACTGAAGCTTTCTTT,CASSSQGQGLTEAFF
TRBD2,.,TRBV19,TRBJ2-5,TGTGCCAGTAGTACAAGGACTAGCGGAGAGACCCAGTACTTC,CASSTRTSGETQYF
TRBD2,.,TRBV14,TRBJ2-1,TGTGCCAGCAGCCAAGTGTTCGGCGGGAGTTACAATGAGCAGTTCTTC,CASSQVFGGSYNEQFF
.,.,TRBV6-6,TRBJ2-2,TGTGCCAGCAGTTACCCTACCGGAGCGGGCACCGGGGAGCTGTTTTTT,CASSYPTGAGTGELFF
TRBD1,.,TRBV10-2,TRBJ2-7,TGCGCCAGCAGTGACCCCGACAGGGTAGACGAGCAGTACTTC,CASSDPDRVDEQYF
TRBD1,.,TRBV11-2,TRBJ1-2,TGTGCCAGCAGCTCAGGGGGAACCAACTATGGCTACACCTTC,CASSSGGTNYGYTF
.,.,TRBV25-1,TRBJ1-4,TGTGCCAGCAGCGCCAGGATCCGGACCCATGAAAAACTGTTTTTT,CASSARIRTHEKLFF
TRBD2,.,TRBV11-1,TRBJ2-3,TGTGCCAGCAGCTTAACTAGCGCCACAGATACGCAGTATTTT,CASSLTSATDTQYF
TRBD2,.,TRBV28,TRBJ2-7,TGTGCCAGCAGAGCGGGACGGGGAGAGCAGTACTTC,CASRAGRGEQYF
.,.,TRBV5-4,TRBJ2-3,TGTGCCAGCAGCTTGGACGGGACCGATACGCAGTATTTT,CASSLDGTDTQYF
.,.,TRBV7-3,TRBJ2-7,TGTGCCAGCAGCTTAGGGGGAGACGAGCAGTACTTC,CASSLGGDEQYF